Below, 23 T cell receptor beta chains from the same sample are listed, as sequenced in a study of blood T cell repertoires in COVID-19. Sequencing used immunoSEQ multiplex PCR; TCRdb keeps in-frame clones, though not all of them. This sample carries about 120,000 clones, around 90% of them seen once, and the ten largest clones take about 4%. The specimen sequenced was peripheral blood. The receptor set was obtained from a woman in her sixties or seventies with COVID-19, enrolled during active disease.

The chain employs TRBV5-8 and TRBJ1-2; unclear D gene. Between the trimmed V and J ends, which lost 1 base and 1 base, there was a span of 5 bases. The germline V gene encodes CDR1 SGHTS and CDR2 YDEGEE. This CDR3 is 13 amino acids long. The CDR3 DNA sequence: TGTGCCAGCAGCTTGTTAAATAACTATGGCTACACCTTC. Its translation: CASSLLNNYGYTF.

The V call is TRBV11-1, the J call TRBJ1-2; TRBD1 matches at 11 bases. Trimming removed 5 bases from V and 0 bases from J; junction bases left unmatched: 5. Germline loops: CDR1 SGHAT, CDR2 FQDESV (reference sequence). The CDR3 runs to 16 residues. CDR3 coding DNA: TGTGCCAGCAGCCGGGACAGGGGGAGCACTAACTATGGCTACACCTTC. This gives the protein CASSRDRGSTNYGYTF.

The chain links TRBV18 to TRBJ1-5, with 7 bases that match TRBD1. Unmatched junction bases numbered 14, after V lost 2 bases and J lost 1 base. The CDR3 has 19 amino acids. Germline values: CDR1 KGHSH, CDR2 LQKENI. The CDR3 bases are TGTGCCAGCTCACCAAGGGTACTTCAAGGGACAGCCAGCAATCAGCCCCAGCATTTT. Protein product: CASSPRVLQGTASNQPQHF.

The gene calls are TRBV29-1 and TRBJ2-7; 9 positions agree with TRBD1. Germline CDR1 and CDR2: SQVTM and ANQGSEA. V lost 6 bases, J lost 0 bases, and 9 bases stayed unmatched. The CDR3 is 15 amino acids. The CDR3 here is CSVVPGQGFSYEQYF. The DNA for the CDR3 is TGCAGCGTCGTCCCGGGACAGGGCTTCTCCTACGAGCAGTACTTC.

This chain joins TRBV4-3 and TRBJ2-5; 13 bases agree with TRBD2. The germline V gene has CDR1 LGHNA and CDR2 YSLEER. V lost 2 bases and J lost 5; bases outside the gene matches: 5. This CDR3 has 16 amino acids. The CDR3 coding sequence is TGCGCCAGCAGCCAATCGTGGACTAGCGGGGGCGAGACCCAGTACTTC. Amino acid sequence: CASSQSWTSGGETQYF.

DNA for the CDR3: TGTGCCAGCAGTACCCACGGGGTGAACACTGAAGCTTTCTTT. As protein: CASSTHGVNTEAFF. The rearrangement uses TRBV6-2 or TRBV6-3 and TRBJ1-1; D is unresolved. CDR1 MNHEY and CDR2 SVGEGT come from the germline V gene. CDR3 length: 14 amino acids. V was cut by 5 bases and J by 0 bases, with 10 bases left in between.

This rearrangement joins TRBV5-4 to TRBJ1-2; D ambiguous. The CDR3 contains 13 residues. V was shortened by 0 bases and J by 4 bases, with 7 bases between the two germline ends. Germline CDR1 is SGHNT and CDR2 is YYREEE (reference sequence). The CDR3 bases are TGTGCCAGCAGCTTGGCGGGGAGCTATGGCTACACCTTC. Protein product: CASSLAGSYGYTF.

The genes are TRBV29-1 and TRBJ2-3, with TRBD2 matching 10 bases. This CDR3 has 21 residues. V shed 1 base, J shed 2 bases, and the junction held 21 bases outside the gene matches. Per the germline V gene, CDR1 is SQVTM and CDR2 is ANQGSEA. The CDR3 loop is CSVEGETVAGGHQGSTDTQYF. The CDR3 DNA sequence: TGCAGCGTTGAAGGAGAGACCGTAGCGGGGGGCCATCAGGGCTCCACAGATACGCAGTATTTT.

This clone was seen a single time. This chain connects TRBV4-3 to TRBJ1-1, with D perhaps matching TRBD1 (5 bases). V was cut by 4 bases and J by 5 bases, with 14 bases left in between. The CDR3 contains 14 residues. Germline V gives CDR1 LGHNA, CDR2 YSLEER. CDR3 sequence: CASSPGRGRTEAFF. The CDR3 DNA reads as TGCGCCAGCAGCCCCGGAAGGGGAAGGACTGAAGCTTTCTTT.

The CDR3 nucleotides read TGTGCCAGCAGCTATCGGGACAGACCCTACGAGCAGTACTTC. Its protein is CASSYRDRPYEQYF. V and J are TRBV5-6 and TRBJ2-7, with 7 bases identical to TRBD1. The V segment lost 3 bases and the J segment 2 bases; nucleotides outside the gene matches: 5. Germline V gene data show CDR1 as SGHDT and CDR2 as YYEEEE. This CDR3 has 14 amino acids.

This clone has a single count. The chain has TRBV5-4 and TRBJ2-1; tentatively, D is TRBD2 (6 bases). The ends were cut back, 4 bases at V and 8 bases at J, with 16 bases in the middle. CDR1 and CDR2 from the germline V gene are SGHNT and YYREEE (reference sequence). The CDR3 has 14 amino acids. Here the CDR3 reads CASSTGGGLDEQFF. The CDR3, as DNA: TGTGCCAGCAGCACCGGGGGTGGGCTCGATGAGCAGTTCTTC. The full variable domain, with the rest looked up from reference TRBV5-4 and TRBJ2-1, is ETGVTQSPTHLIKTRGQQVTLRCSSQSGHNTVSWYQQALGQGPQFIFQYYREEENGRGNFPPRFSGLQFPNYSSELNVNALELDDSALYLCASSTGGGLDEQFFGPGTRLTVL.

The V call is TRBV2, the J call TRBJ2-1, with 12 bases aligning to TRBD2. The CDR3 runs 15 residues. Germline V CDR1 and CDR2: SNHLY, FYNNEI. The trim removed 3 bases at V and 6 bases at J, leaving 3 bases unmatched. The CDR3 protein is CASSDRTSGVNEQFF. The CDR3 DNA follows: TGTGCCAGCAGTGATAGGACTAGCGGGGTCAATGAGCAGTTCTTC.

The DNA of the CDR3 is TGTGCCAGCAGTTTCGGGGAGACCCAGTACTTC. This translates into CASSFGETQYF. The chain employs TRBV6-5 and TRBJ2-5, with no clear D. Deletions cut 4 bases from V and 5 bases from J, with 5 bases between. The CDR3 is 11 amino acids. Germline loops: CDR1 MNHEY, CDR2 SVGAGI.

The chain has TRBV11-3 and TRBJ1-1; 7 nucleotides align to TRBD1. The J segment lost 6 bases and the V segment lost 5 bases, leaving 3 bases of the junction unmatched. The CDR3 consists of 12 residues. Germline assignment: CDR1 SGHNT and CDR2 YENEEA. Here the CDR3 reads CASSRQGSEAFF. The DNA for the CDR3 is TGTGCCAGCAGCCGACAGGGTTCTGAAGCTTTCTTT.

The rearrangement uses TRBV29-1 and TRBJ1-2; D uncertain. This CDR3 spans 12 amino acids. From germline, CDR1 is SQVTM and CDR2 ANQGSEA. V lost 4 bases and J lost 0, with 6 bases in between. This CDR3 is CSVVGTNYGYTF. The CDR3 nucleotides are TGCAGCGTTGTCGGGACTAACTATGGCTACACCTTC. Combining the CDR3 with reference TRBV29-1 and TRBJ1-2 gives the whole variable domain SAVISQKPSRDICQRGTSLTIQCQVDSQVTMMFWYRQQPGQSLTLIATANQGSEATYESGFVIDKFPISRPNLTFSTLTVSNMSPEDSSIYLCSVVGTNYGYTFGSGTRLTVV.

CDR3 protein: CASSSLQIYGYTF. The CDR3 nucleotides read TGTGCCAGCAGTTCTCTACAGATCTATGGCTACACCTTC. The chain employs TRBV2 and TRBJ1-2; D is ambiguous. CDR3 length equals 13 residues. The V end lost 5 bases, the J end lost 4 bases, and 11 bases lay between the germline ends. From germline, CDR1 is SNHLY and CDR2 FYNNEI. The full variable domain, its missing parts supplied by reference TRBV2 and TRBJ1-2, is EPEVTQTPSHQVTQMGQEVILRCVPISNHLYFYWYRQILGQKVEFLVSFYNNEISEKSEIFDDQFSVERPDGSNFTLKIRSTKLEDSAMYFCASSSLQIYGYTFGSGTRLTVV.

This clone was seen a single time. The V call is TRBV11-1, the J call TRBJ2-1; TRBD1 matches at 7 bases. The CDR3 contains 16 residues. Germline-derived CDR1 and CDR2 are SGHAT and FQDESV (reference sequence). V gave up 4 bases and J gave up 0 bases; unmatched junction bases: 6. This chain's CDR3 is CASSSRTGSSYNEQFF. As DNA, the CDR3 is TGTGCCAGCAGCTCCCGGACAGGAAGCTCCTACAATGAGCAGTTCTTC.

The chain joins TRBV12-5 to TRBJ1-5, with D perhaps TRBD1 (6 bases). The CDR3 has 18 residues. Germline V lookup: CDR1 LGHNT, CDR2 FRNRAP. V was cut by 5 bases and J by 3 bases, with 23 bases left in between. CDR3 coding DNA: TGTGCTAGTGGTCCGTCGGGGGGCGCGCAGGTTTCCAATCAGCCCCAGCATTTT. Amino acid sequence: CASGPSGGAQVSNQPQHF. The complete variable domain, with remaining parts taken from reference TRBV12-5 and TRBJ1-5, reads DARVTQTPRHKVTEMGQEVTMRCQPILGHNTVFWYRQTMMQGLELLAYFRNRAPLDDSGMPKDRFSAEMPDATLATLKIQPSEPRDSAVYFCASGPSGGAQVSNQPQHFGDGTRLSIL.

The chain uses TRBV27 and TRBJ2-1, with D perhaps matching TRBD1 (8 bases). The CDR3 consists of 15 residues. With 2 bases removed from V and 7 bases from J, the gap between germline ends came to 15 bases. The germline gives CDR1 MNHEY, CDR2 SMNVEV (reference sequence). The chain's CDR3 is CASSLGGQGGNEQFF. In nucleotides, the CDR3 is TGTGCCAGCAGTTTAGGCGGACAGGGAGGGAATGAGCAGTTCTTC.

The sample holds one count of this clone. This chain uses TRBV10-3 with TRBJ1-3; D unresolved. The CDR3 covers 13 residues. Germline CDR1 is ENHRY and CDR2 is SYGVKD. The V end was cut by 10 bases, the J end by 0 bases, with 10 bases between. The CDR3 coding sequence is TGTGCCACGGCGGCTAACTCTGGAAACACCATATATTTT. Protein product: CATAANSGNTIYF.

This chain connects TRBV18 to TRBJ2-7; 7 bases map to TRBD1. The trim removed 6 bases at V and 0 bases at J, leaving 11 bases unmatched. The germline CDR1 and CDR2 sequences are KGHSH and LQKENI. This CDR3 comprises 16 residues. Here the CDR3 DNA reads TGTGCCAGCTCGTTCCAACAGGGGACCCCCTCCTACGAGCAGTACTTC. Translated: CASSFQQGTPSYEQYF.

The chain carries TRBV20-1 and TRBJ2-1; D might be TRBD2 (6 bases). From germline, CDR1 is DFQATT and CDR2 SNEGSKA (reference sequence). The CDR3 totals 14 residues. The germline V and J ends were trimmed by 3 bases and 5 bases, with 14 bases remaining between them. As DNA, the CDR3 is TGCAGTGCTAGTGTGGGGGGTCTCGACAATGAGCAGTTCTTC. Translation gives CSASVGGLDNEQFF.

This chain uses TRBV5-1 with TRBJ2-5, with 11 bases that match TRBD2. The CDR3 has 15 residues. The germline CDR1 and CDR2 sequences are SGHRS and YFSETQ. The J segment lost 5 bases and the V segment lost 7 bases, leaving 10 bases of the junction unmatched. The CDR3 DNA reads TGCGCCAGCGCCTCTAGCGGGGGGTTGTGGGAGACCCAGTACTTC. Translated: CASASSGGLWETQYF.